What follows are 29 T cell receptor beta chains derived from one specimen sequenced in a study of blood T cell repertoires in COVID-19. Libraries were prepared by immunoSEQ multiplex PCR; TCRdb keeps only in-frame clonotypes and omits some of them. The data hold approximately 240,000 clones, with approximately 80% observed a single time. The sample consisted of peripheral blood. These receptors all stem from an older woman with active or convalescent COVID-19.

The V call is TRBV6-2 or TRBV6-3, the J call TRBJ2-7; D not resolved. The V end was cut by 2 bases, the J end by 5 bases, with 10 bases between. CDR3 length: 13 amino acids. The germline V gene has CDR1 MNHEY and CDR2 SVGEGT. The CDR3 DNA follows: TGTGCCAGCAGTTACGCTATTACCCACGAGCAGTACGTC. Translating gives CASSYAITHEQYV.

The chain combines TRBV3-1 (or the pseudogene TRBV3-2) with TRBJ2-1; 12 bases are shared with TRBD2. Germline CDR1 reads LGHDT; CDR2 reads YNNKEL (reference sequence). V was clipped by 4 bases and J by 8 bases; unmatched bases: 3. CDR3 size: 14 residues. CDR3 sequence (DNA): TGTGCCAGCAGCCGACTAGCGGGAGATGATGAGCAGTTCTTC. As protein: CASSRLAGDDEQFF.

This clone was detected a few times. The V and J genes are TRBV19 and TRBJ2-7; no reliable D call. The length of the CDR3 is 16 residues. The V gene lost 3 bases and the J gene lost 0 bases, with 15 bases spanning the gap. CDR1 and CDR2 from the germline V gene are LNHDA and SQIVND (reference sequence). CDR3 sequence (DNA): TGTGCCAGTAGTATTGTTGGTACCATGAGCTCCTACGAGCAGTACTTC. Its protein product is CASSIVGTMSSYEQYF. The whole variable domain, filled in from reference TRBV19 and TRBJ2-7, reads DGGITQSPKYLFRKEGQNVTLSCEQNLNHDAMYWYRQDPGQGLRLIYYSQIVNDFQKGDIAEGYSVSREKKESFPLTVTSAQKNPTAFYLCASSIVGTMSSYEQYFGPGTRLTVT.

This sequence joins TRBV28 and TRBJ2-7; the match to TRBD1 covers 11 bases. CDR1 is MDHEN and CDR2 is SYDVKM in the germline V gene. The ends lost 7 bases at V and 5 bases at J; junction bases unmatched: 7. The CDR3 is 14 amino acids. As DNA, the CDR3 is TGTGCCAGCACTCGGGACAGGGGGTTTAACGAGCAGTACGTC. As protein: CASTRDRGFNEQYV.

In DNA form, the CDR3 reads TGTGCCAGCAGCTTGGGGGCCCCCTCAGGGATAAATACGCAGTATTTT. Protein product: CASSLGAPSGINTQYF. This sequence joins TRBV5-4 and TRBJ2-3, with D perhaps TRBD1 (5 bases). The CDR3 runs to 16 residues. Trimming stripped 0 bases from V and 7 bases from J, with 18 bases between. Germline assignment: CDR1 SGHNT and CDR2 YYREEE (reference sequence).

CDR3 sequence reads: CASSYGERYTF. CDR3 nucleotides: TGTGCCAGCAGTTACGGGGAGCGCTACACCTTC. The chain carries TRBV6-5 and TRBJ1-2; D is undetermined. This CDR3 has 11 amino acids. Germline values: CDR1 MNHEY, CDR2 SVGAGI. V lost 2 bases, J lost 9 bases, and 7 bases lay in between.

The chain joins TRBV10-1 to TRBJ2-1; tentatively, D is TRBD2 (7 bases). Germline assignment: CDR1 WNHNN and CDR2 SYGVQD (reference sequence). Trimming pared 2 bases from V and 10 bases from J, leaving 18 bases between. The CDR3 spans 15 residues. The CDR3 region has the DNA TGCGCCAGCAGTGAGGTGGGGGCGGGAGAGCGAGAGCAGTTCTTC. Amino acids: CASSEVGAGEREQFF.

The chain is built from TRBV11-2 and TRBJ2-1, with 7 bases identical to TRBD1. V lost 2 bases, J lost 2 bases, and 6 bases stayed unmatched. The CDR3 sequence is 16 residues long. Germline V lookup: CDR1 SGHAT, CDR2 FQNNGV. CDR3 in amino acids: CASSLRPRGTYNEQFF. DNA of the CDR3: TGTGCCAGCAGCTTACGTCCCAGGGGGACCTACAATGAGCAGTTCTTC.

The rearrangement links TRBV19 to TRBJ1-3; 7 bases map to TRBD1. Germline V CDR1 and CDR2: LNHDA, SQIVND (reference sequence). V lost 4 bases and J lost 0; bases outside the gene matches: 9. This CDR3 region has 17 residues. The CDR3 DNA follows: TGTGCCAGTAGTACCTACCTACAGGGGTACTCTGGAAACACCATATATTTT. Translation: CASSTYLQGYSGNTIYF.

The DNA of the CDR3 is TGTGCCAGCAGCTTAGGCCCGCGGGGGATTACGCAGTATTTT. Residues: CASSLGPRGITQYF. This sequence joins TRBV11-2 and TRBJ2-3, with 7 bases aligning to TRBD2. V dropped 1 base and J dropped 8; count of bases not matched to a gene: 6. Germline V lookup: CDR1 SGHAT, CDR2 FQNNGV. This CDR3 spans 14 amino acids.

The chain combines TRBV11-1 with TRBJ2-1; tentatively, D is TRBD1 (6 bases). Trimming pared 6 bases from V and 4 bases from J, leaving 16 bases between. The CDR3 contains 15 residues. Germline CDR1 SGHAT, CDR2 FQDESV (reference sequence). The CDR3 DNA sequence: TGTGCCAGCAGTTTTGGACAGCTACTTTACAATGAGCAGTTCTTC. Its translation is CASSFGQLLYNEQFF.

This clone was counted a few times. The J gene is TRBJ2-5, the V gene TRBV5-8, with 8 positions matching TRBD1. This CDR3 has 13 amino acids. V lost 3 bases and J lost 3; bases outside the gene matches: 1. Germline V lookup: CDR1 SGHTS, CDR2 YDEGEE. CDR3 region: CASSYRGEETQYF. For the CDR3, the DNA is TGTGCCAGCAGCTACAGGGGGGAAGAGACCCAGTACTTC.

This chain links TRBV29-1 with TRBJ2-3; 7 nucleotides align to TRBD2. This CDR3 is 13 amino acids long. The V segment lost 4 bases and the J segment 1 base; nucleotides outside the gene matches: 2. The germline CDR1 and CDR2 sequences are SQVTM and ANQGSEA. CDR3 DNA sequence: TGCAGCGTTGGGACTAGGGGCACAGATACGCAGTATTTT. This sequence encodes CSVGTRGTDTQYF.

This clone was seen only once. V usage is TRBV6-5 and J usage is TRBJ1-5; D gene uncertain. The CDR3 sequence is 16 residues long. Trimming stripped 3 bases from V and 0 bases from J, with 12 bases between. CDR1 and CDR2 (germline): MNHEY, SVGAGI. CDR3 sequence: CASSYPGRDSNQPQHF. CDR3 nucleotides: TGTGCCAGCAGTTATCCGGGGAGGGATAGCAATCAGCCCCAGCATTTT.

The gene calls are TRBV2 and TRBJ2-7; TRBD1 matches 9 bases. After removal of 7 bases from V and 3 bases from J, the junction contained 4 bases not matched to a gene. The length of the CDR3 is 13 residues. Germline loops: CDR1 SNHLY, CDR2 FYNNEI. This CDR3 reads CASIQGADYEQYV. DNA for the CDR3: TGTGCCAGCATACAGGGGGCGGACTACGAGCAGTACGTC.

This clone was detected only once. The genes are TRBV19 and TRBJ1-4; 7 bases line up with TRBD1. CDR1 LNHDA and CDR2 SQIVND come from the germline V gene (reference sequence). V lost 3 bases, J lost 0 bases, and 4 bases stayed unmatched. The CDR3 has 16 residues. In DNA, the CDR3 is TGTGCCAGTAGTATGGGACAGTATGCAACTAATGAAAAACTGTTTTTT. Protein product: CASSMGQYATNEKLFF.

The chain uses TRBV5-1 and TRBJ2-3; 10 bases fit TRBD2. In germline, CDR1 is SGHRS, CDR2 YFSETQ. V dropped 4 bases and J dropped 4; count of bases not matched to a gene: 18. This CDR3 comprises 19 residues. CDR3 loop: CASSRPLAGDRGRSDTQYF. As DNA, the CDR3 is TGCGCCAGCAGCCGACCCCTAGCGGGAGATCGGGGCCGGTCAGATACGCAGTATTTT. Complete variable domain (other parts from reference TRBV5-1 and TRBJ2-3): KAGVTQTPRYLIKTRGQQVTLSCSPISGHRSVSWYQQTPGQGLQFLFEYFSETQRNKGNFPGRFSGRQFSNSRSEMNVSTLELGDSALYLCASSRPLAGDRGRSDTQYFGPGTRLTVL.

This clone occurred once. The J gene is TRBJ1-5, the V gene TRBV7-8; 10 bases fit TRBD1. J gave up 6 bases and V 1 base, and 3 bases lay outside the gene matches. CDR1 SGHVS and CDR2 FQNEAQ come from the germline V gene. This CDR3 region has 15 residues. In DNA form, the CDR3 reads TGTGCCAGCAGCTTAGTCCGGGACAGGGGTCAGCCCCAGCATTTT. Translating it yields CASSLVRDRGQPQHF.

The chain uses TRBV5-1 and TRBJ1-4; no clear D gene. With 0 bases removed from V and 0 bases from J, the gap between germline ends came to 12 bases. CDR1 is SGHRS, CDR2 YFSETQ, per germline. The CDR3 is 17 residues long. The CDR3 reads CASSLEGAIATNEKLFF. The CDR3 DNA reads as TGCGCCAGCAGCTTGGAGGGAGCAATCGCAACTAATGAAAAACTGTTTTTT. Full variable domain (rest looked up from reference TRBV5-1 and TRBJ1-4): KAGVTQTPRYLIKTRGQQVTLSCSPISGHRSVSWYQQTPGQGLQFLFEYFSETQRNKGNFPGRFSGRQFSNSRSEMNVSTLELGDSALYLCASSLEGAIATNEKLFFGSGTQLSVL.

The rearrangement joins TRBV6-5 to TRBJ2-7; 9 bases line up with TRBD1. Trimming removed 9 bases from V and 6 bases from J; junction bases left unmatched: 12. The CDR3 spans 14 residues. Germline-derived CDR1 and CDR2 are MNHEY and SVGAGI. The CDR3 DNA is TGTGCCAGACCACCCGGGACAGGGATCTGCGAGCAGTACTTC. Translation gives CARPPGTGICEQYF.

V and J are TRBV5-1 and TRBJ2-5, with D perhaps matching TRBD1 (6 bases). CDR1 SGHRS and CDR2 YFSETQ come from the germline V gene. Trimming removed 6 bases from V and 2 bases from J, with 17 bases in between. This CDR3 region has 15 residues. The CDR3, as DNA: TGCGCCAGCACGCTCAGGGGCACAGAGCAAGAGACCCAGTACTTC. Amino acids: CASTLRGTEQETQYF.

The chain recombines TRBV5-1 with TRBJ2-5, with a tentative D call TRBD2 (6 bases). The V gene's germline CDR1 is SGHRS and CDR2 YFSETQ. The CDR3 is 16 amino acids. V lost 0 bases and J 3 bases, leaving 15 bases between the germline ends. In DNA, the CDR3 is TGCGCCAGCAGCTTGGAGCCCCGGGTAGCGGAAGAGACCCAGTACTTC. It is translated as CASSLEPRVAEETQYF.

This rearrangement joins TRBV24-1 to TRBJ2-5, with TRBD2 identical over 7 bases. The V gene end was trimmed by 3 bases and the J gene end by 4 bases; junction bases not matched to a gene: 4. This CDR3 is 14 amino acids long. The germline V gene encodes CDR1 KGHDR and CDR2 SFDVKD. DNA of the CDR3: TGTGCCACCAGTGATGACTGGGGGGGAGAGACCCAGTACTTC. It translates to CATSDDWGGETQYF.

The chain recombines TRBV6-1 with TRBJ2-7, with a possible D match to TRBD2 (5 bases). Germline V gene sequence: CDR1 MNHNS, CDR2 SASEGT. V dropped 0 bases and J dropped 4 bases, with 16 bases sitting between them. The CDR3 runs to 16 residues. CDR3 DNA: TGTGCCAGCAGTGAAGCCCTACTAGGTCTACATTACGAGCAGTACTTC. Translation gives CASSEALLGLHYEQYF.

V is TRBV5-1 and J is TRBJ1-4; D gene uncertain. This CDR3 has 14 amino acids. With 1 base removed from V and 7 bases from J, the gap between germline ends came to 11 bases. Germline V gene data show CDR1 as SGHRS and CDR2 as YFSETQ. CDR3 amino acids: CASSLPEGGEKLFF. The CDR3 nucleotides are TGCGCCAGCAGCTTGCCGGAGGGAGGTGAAAAACTGTTTTTT.

The V and J genes are TRBV5-6 and TRBJ1-4, with D possibly being TRBD1 (5 bases). Deletions cut 3 bases from V and 7 bases from J, with 13 bases between. From germline, CDR1 is SGHDT and CDR2 YYEEEE. CDR3 size: 14 residues. The CDR3 protein is CASSSGIPAEKLFF. In DNA form, the CDR3 reads TGTGCCAGCAGCTCAGGGATCCCAGCTGAAAAACTGTTTTTT.

A note on this clone: Within the sample, other DNA sequences also encode this same CDR3. This chain connects TRBV29-1 to TRBJ2-3, with D possibly TRBD1 on 6 matching bases. The CDR3 is 12 residues long. The V gene's germline CDR1 is SQVTM and CDR2 ANQGSEA. Trimming shortened V by 6 bases and J by 3 bases, and 10 bases separated the two germline ends. For the CDR3, the DNA is TGCAGCGTGGCACAGGGTACAGATACGCAGTATTTT. It codes for CSVAQGTDTQYF.

The rearrangement joins TRBV11-1 to TRBJ2-4; perhaps TRBD1 as D (5 bases). CDR1 and CDR2 from the germline V gene are SGHAT and FQDESV (reference sequence). The CDR3 is 14 residues long. The V end was cut by 3 bases, the J end by 6 bases, with 12 bases between. CDR3 protein: CASSFGPGINIQYF. The DNA for the CDR3 is TGTGCCAGCAGCTTTGGGCCAGGGATAAACATTCAGTACTTC.

The chain carries TRBV6-6 and TRBJ2-7, with D possibly matching TRBD2 (5 bases). The CDR3 consists of 14 residues. The V gene's germline CDR1 is MNHNY and CDR2 SVGAGI (reference sequence). V was pared by 0 bases and J by 1 base, with 7 bases between. As DNA, the CDR3 is TGTGCCAGCAGTTACTCGAGGGATTCCTACGAGCAGTACTTC. The encoded protein is CASSYSRDSYEQYF.